These T cell receptor beta chains were read from a single sample in a study of beta chain features in type 1 diabetes. Profiling relied on immunoSEQ multiplex PCR, and the TCRdb table lists in-frame clones only, not all of them. The repertoire holds 300,000 to 400,000 clones, with about a tenth as singletons. Sequencing was done on a sample of central memory CD4+ T cells from blood. These receptors all come from a man between 25 and 39 years old with type 1 diabetes. Both conserved end residues are part of each CDR3. Fields, in order: V gene, clone size, D gene, J gene, CDR3 DNA, CDR3 protein. D genes are given only for firm matches. Only part of the rows carry a size: once, few, many, or a class if the clone is expanded.

TRBV18	few	TRBD1	TRBJ2-7	TGTGCCAGCTCTCCCGGGACAGGGAGCTTCTTGGGCGAGCAGTACTTC	CASSPGTGSFLGEQYF
TRBV6-5	few	-	TRBJ1-1	TGTGCCAGCAGTTACTCGTACAGGGAGACTGAAGCTTTCTTT	CASSYSYRETEAFF
TRBV28	-	TRBD2	TRBJ2-3	TGTGCCAGCAGTCCAGGTAGCGGGGGGGCTGATACGCAGTATTTT	CASSPGSGGADTQYF
TRBV7-9	few	-	TRBJ1-1	TGTGCCAGCAGCTTAGGGGACGGACTGAACACTGAAGCTTTCTTT	CASSLGDGLNTEAFF
TRBV25-1	-	-	TRBJ1-5	TGTGCCAGCAGTGAATCCGGGTCTGGCAATCAGCCCCAGCATTTT	CASSESGSGNQPQHF
TRBV11-2	-	TRBD1	TRBJ2-4	TGTGCCAGCAGCTTTAGGACAGGGAAAAACATTCAGTACTTC	CASSFRTGKNIQYF
TRBV10-3	-	-	TRBJ1-2	TGTGCCATCAGTTCCTTGAGTCATGGGGGCGGCTACACCTTC	CAISSLSHGGGYTF
TRBV25-1	-	-	TRBJ1-2	TGTGCCAGCAGTGGGGGAAGGGATGCTAACTATGGCTACACCTTC	CASSGGRDANYGYTF
TRBV7-2	many	TRBD1	TRBJ1-5	TGTGCCAGCAGCCAACGGACAGGGGACCCCAATCAGCCCCAGCATTTT	CASSQRTGDPNQPQHF
TRBV27	few	-	TRBJ1-2	TGTGCCAGCAGTTGGGACGGTGACTATGGCTACACCTTC	CASSWDGDYGYTF
TRBV28	-	TRBD1	TRBJ1-4	TGTGCCAGCAGTGCGGGACAGGGGGCGCCGGTATCTAAAAAACTGTTTTTT	CASSAGQGAPVSKKLFF
TRBV28	-	-	TRBJ2-5	TGTGCCAGCACCCAAGCAGGCGGCGCAGGGGAGACCCAGTACTTC	CASTQAGGAGETQYF
TRBV7-2	-	-	TRBJ2-3	TGTGCCAGCAGCTTGAGGGTCCCAGATACGCAGTATTTT	CASSLRVPDTQYF
TRBV20-1	-	TRBD2	TRBJ2-7	TGCAGTGCAGCGGGGGGCTACGAGCAGTACTTC	CSAAGGYEQYF
TRBV28	-	TRBD2	TRBJ2-1	TGTGCCAGCAACCCGGGACTAGCCAATGAGCAGTTCTTC	CASNPGLANEQFF
TRBV7-9	-	-	TRBJ1-6	TGTGCCAGCAGCTTAGCAGGGGAATCACCCCTCCACTTT	CASSLAGESPLHF
TRBV29-1	-	-	TRBJ2-3	TGCAGCGTTGAAGAAAGAAAGCTCCTGACGCAGTATTTT	CSVEERKLLTQYF
TRBV6-5	-	-	TRBJ1-2	TGTGCCAGCAGTATGGTAGGGCTGCTTAACTATGGCTACACCTTC	CASSMVGLLNYGYTF
TRBV7-2	few	-	TRBJ2-3	TGTGCCAGCAGCTTAGCCCTGGCAGATACGCAGTATTTT	CASSLALADTQYF
TRBV28	few	-	TRBJ2-5	TGTGCCAGCGGGTTGTTAAGAGAGACCCAGTACTTC	CASGLLRETQYF
TRBV2	many	TRBD1	TRBJ2-2	TGTGCCAGCAGCTCAGGGGGCGCGAACACCGGGGAGCTGTTTTTT	CASSSGGANTGELFF
TRBV29-1	few	-	TRBJ1-1	TGCAGCGTTACAGTTGTAGGGGATGGTGAAGCTTTCTTT	CSVTVVGDGEAFF
TRBV7-4	few	-	TRBJ1-5	TGTGCCAGCAGCTTATTCGGAGGCCCCCAGCATTTT	CASSLFGGPQHF
TRBV30	-	TRBD1	TRBJ1-1	TGTGCCTGGAACCAGAGACAGGGCCTCATGAACACTGAAGCTTTCTTT	CAWNQRQGLMNTEAFF
TRBV10-3	few	-	TRBJ2-1	TGTGCCATCAGTGAGTTACTCTCATCCCTTAGTGAGCAGTTCTTC	CAISELLSSLSEQFF